A single TCR beta chain is shown here with its context. The data were taken from a study of blood T cell repertoires in COVID-19. Study at large: Italy, Spain and the United States were the sources of the convalescent and acute COVID-19 samples. The analysed material was cDNA or gDNA that came from T cells, B-cell-depleted T cells, or PBMCs.

In the study's own analysis: The authors estimated nucleated cell counts from reference gene primer amplification. Only in-frame clones appear in the TCRdb table, and some are missing; sequencing was by immunoSEQ multiplex PCR. That table supplies the V and J calls and clone size; D and trimming were determined from the DNA. This table holds around 120,000 clones, approximately 80% found once. Germline assignment: CDR1 MNHEY and CDR2 SMNVEV (reference sequence). The CDR3 sequence is 19 residues long. Trimming took 5 bases from V and 3 from J; bases not matched to a gene: 13. Material: peripheral blood. This TCR came from a man between 65 and 79 years old with active or convalescent COVID-19. This chain uses TRBV27 with TRBJ2-3; 14 bases map to TRBD2. The CDR3 sequence: CASSGTSGRVGFGTDTQYF. The CDR3 bases are TGTGCCAGCAGTGGGACTAGCGGGAGAGTGGGTTTCGGGACAGATACGCAGTATTTT.